One and the same sample provided the 5 T cell receptor beta chains below, sequenced in a study of OX40 agonist ivuxolimab in advanced cancers. Sequencing was performed with immunoSEQ multiplex PCR; in TCRdb, only in-frame clones are kept and a portion is missing. The sample has tens of thousands of clones, about 76% seen once; the top ten hold around 20%. The material was CD4+ or CD8+ T cells sorted from blood, obtained in a trial of the OX40 agonist ivuxolimab. The receptors stem from an adult with an advanced solid tumor such as melanoma, head and neck, liver or kidney cancer.

This clone is medium-sized. The DNA of the CDR3 is TGTGCCAGCGGTCCCCCAAATCAGCCCCAGCATTTT. Amino acid sequence: CASGPPNQPQHF. The V gene is TRBV9, the J gene TRBJ1-5; the D is unclear. V dropped 7 bases and J dropped 4 bases, with 9 bases sitting between them. The CDR3 is 12 residues long. Germline loops: CDR1 SGDLS, CDR2 YYNGEE. Drawing the rest from reference TRBV9 and TRBJ1-5, the complete variable domain is DSGVTQTPKHLITATGQRVTLRCSPRSGDLSVYWYQQSLDQGLQFLIQYYNGEERAKGNILERFSAQQFPDLHSELNLSSLELGDSALYFCASGPPNQPQHFGDGTRLSIL.

The chain employs TRBV7-9 and TRBJ2-3, with D possibly TRBD1 on 7 matching bases. Trimming pared 3 bases from V and 2 bases from J, leaving 15 bases between. CDR3 size: 16 residues. The germline CDR1 and CDR2 sequences are SEHNR and FQNEAQ (reference sequence). The CDR3 protein is CASSLEGAGITDTQYF. In DNA, the CDR3 is TGTGCCAGCAGCTTGGAGGGGGCTGGAATCACAGATACGCAGTATTTT.

J is TRBJ1-1 and V is TRBV2, with D possibly TRBD1 on 5 matching bases. This CDR3 has 12 amino acids. V was trimmed by 0 bases and J by 8 bases, leaving 7 bases between them. Germline values: CDR1 SNHLY, CDR2 FYNNEI. CDR3 amino acids: CASSEAWGEAFF. For the CDR3, the DNA is TGTGCCAGCAGTGAAGCGTGGGGCGAAGCTTTCTTT.

This chain joins TRBV6-5 and TRBJ1-5; tentative D call: TRBD1 (5 bases). Trimming shortened V by 7 bases and J by 6 bases, and 13 bases separated the two germline ends. The germline gives CDR1 MNHEY, CDR2 SVGAGI. This CDR3 spans 13 amino acids. CDR3 DNA sequence: TGTGCCAGCACCCAGGGAAGGAGTCAGCCCCAGCATTTT. Encoded protein: CASTQGRSQPQHF.

The V and J genes are TRBV28 and TRBJ2-3; TRBD2 agrees at 11 bases. The CDR3 is made up of 15 amino acids. CDR1 and CDR2 from the germline V gene are MDHEN and SYDVKM. Trimming took 7 bases from V and 5 from J; bases not matched to a gene: 8. CDR3 residues: CASKLSGRALDTQYF. CDR3 sequence (DNA): TGTGCCAGCAAACTTAGCGGGAGGGCTTTAGATACGCAGTATTTT. The full variable domain, with the rest looked up from reference TRBV28 and TRBJ2-3, is DVKVTQSSRYLVKRTGEKVFLECVQDMDHENMFWYRQDPGLGLRLIYFSYDVKMKEKGDIPEGYSVSREKKERFSLILESASTNQTSMYLCASKLSGRALDTQYFGPGTRLTVL.